The 25 T cell receptor beta chains below come from one sample, sequenced in a study of blood T cells in healthy people across ages. Together with a sample-barcoded 5' primer, a J-beta primer mix was included in a second PCR lasting about 6 to 11 cycles. TCRdb processed the 5' RACE reads anew with MiXCR; each CDR3 protein has one entry. The data contain about 1,500,000 distinct CDR3 sequences, about 43% of them singletons. Input material: blood. The receptors stem from a woman between 18 and 29 years old in good health.

The V gene is TRBV28, the J gene TRBJ2-6; D gene uncertain. Germline V gene data show CDR1 as MDHEN and CDR2 as SYDVKM. Trimming pared 7 bases from V and 0 bases from J, leaving 7 bases between. The CDR3 is made up of 14 amino acids. CDR3 loop: CASTVSSGANVLTF. The CDR3 region has the DNA TGTGCCAGCACCGTAAGCTCTGGGGCCAACGTCCTGACTTTC. Full variable domain (remainder filled in from reference TRBV28 and TRBJ2-6): DVKVTQSSRYLVKRTGEKVFLECVQDMDHENMFWYRQDPGLGLRLIYFSYDVKMKEKGDIPEGYSVSREKKERFSLILESASTNQTSMYLCASTVSSGANVLTFGAGSRLTVL.

With respect to this clonotype: One end of the junction is discordant with germline, which a read error may explain. The rearrangement joins TRBV4-2 to TRBJ2-3; weak D call: TRBD2 (5 bases). Germline V gives CDR1 LGHNA, CDR2 YNFKEQ. This CDR3 region has 16 residues. CDR3 region: CTSSQDDGVRTDTQYF. The CDR3 DNA sequence: TGTACCAGCAGCCAAGATGACGGGGTGAGAACAGATACGCAGTATTTT.

The V call is TRBV12-3 or TRBV12-4, the J call TRBJ1-5; D may be TRBD1 (5 bases). Trimming removed 3 bases at V and 6 bases at J, with 12 bases between. CDR3 size: 14 residues. The CDR3 DNA follows: TGTGCCAGCAGTTTGGGGGGGTTCCTTCAGCCCCAGCATTTT. It translates to CASSLGGFLQPQHF.

This chain links TRBV21-1 with TRBJ2-5; the table assigns TRBD2, which was not confirmed against the DNA. TRBV21-1 is a documented pseudogene. The CDR3 contains 14 residues. CDR3 sequence (DNA): TGTGCCAGAGCCCCCAGCGGGGGAGAGGAGACCCAGTACTTC. This gives the protein CARAPSGGEETQYF.

This clonotype was seen a few times. The chain employs TRBV7-6 and TRBJ1-5; no definite D call. This CDR3 spans 17 amino acids. Trimming pared 3 bases from V and 2 bases from J, leaving 17 bases between. Per the germline V gene, CDR1 is SGHVS and CDR2 is FNYEAQ. The CDR3 DNA follows: TGTGCCAGCAGCTTGTATCCAGGAGACTATGGCAATCAGCCCCAGCATTTT. This gives the protein CASSLYPGDYGNQPQHF.

The chain has TRBV3-1 and TRBJ2-5, with D unclear. Trimming took 5 bases from V and 5 from J, leaving 12 bases between them. The CDR3 is 13 amino acids. Germline V gene data show CDR1 as LGHDT and CDR2 as YNNKEL (reference sequence). CDR3: CASSRTTEETQYF. The CDR3 DNA follows: TGTGCCAGCAGCAGAACTACCGAGGAGACCCAGTACTTC.

A few counts support this clonotype. This chain uses TRBV28 with TRBJ1-6, with D unclear. Trimming shortened V by 6 bases and J by 8 bases, and 29 bases separated the two germline ends. CDR1 and CDR2 from the germline V gene are MDHEN and SYDVKM. The CDR3 runs 19 residues. In nucleotides, the CDR3 is TGTGCCAGCAGGCCCTTAATTTTAGGGCTGTATAGGCGGGATTCACCCCTCCACTTT. It translates to CASRPLILGLYRRDSPLHF.

The chain couples TRBV7-6 to TRBJ2-3; D is perhaps TRBD1 (6 bases). The CDR3 is 16 amino acids. Trimming took 5 bases from V and 7 from J, leaving 22 bases between them. CDR1 and CDR2 (germline): SGHVS, FNYEAQ. CDR3 amino acids: CASSQQGSWEPNTQYF. CDR3 sequence (DNA): TGTGCCAGCAGCCAACAGGGATCCTGGGAGCCCAATACGCAGTATTTT. Combining the CDR3 with reference TRBV7-6 and TRBJ2-3 gives the whole variable domain GAGVSQSPRYKVTKRGQDVALRCDPISGHVSLYWYRQALGQGPEFLTYFNYEAQQDKSGLPNDRFSAERPEGSISTLTIQRTEQRDSAMYRCASSQQGSWEPNTQYFGPGTRLTVL.

The chain links TRBV18 to TRBJ1-4; D is unresolved. The ends were cut back, 0 bases at V and 4 bases at J, with 6 bases in the middle. The CDR3 contains 14 residues. Germline-derived CDR1 and CDR2 are KGHSH and LQKENI. The CDR3 region is CASSPPVGNEKLFF. The CDR3 DNA sequence: TGTGCCAGCTCACCACCGGTCGGTAATGAAAAACTGTTTTTT.

This clonotype showed up just a few times. The chain recombines TRBV12-3 or TRBV12-4 with TRBJ2-7; 10 bases align to TRBD1. The CDR3 contains 15 residues. V lost 6 bases to trimming and J lost 5 bases; unmatched junction nucleotides: 10. CDR3 residues: CASSRDRGLWDEQYF. The CDR3 coding sequence is TGTGCCAGCAGCCGGGACAGGGGCCTTTGGGACGAGCAGTACTTC.

This clonotype was counted a few times. The V call is TRBV20-1, the J call TRBJ2-5, with D perhaps TRBD1 or TRBD2 (5 bases each). Germline CDR1 is DFQATT and CDR2 is SNEGSKA (reference sequence). V was clipped by 6 bases and J by 5 bases, with 16 bases between them. This CDR3 spans 13 amino acids. The chain's CDR3 is CSAPSGPWETQYF. CDR3 in DNA: TGCAGTGCCCCATCGGGACCGTGGGAGACCCAGTACTTC.

The J gene is TRBJ2-5, the V gene TRBV12-3 or TRBV12-4, with 7 bases fitting TRBD1. Trimming removed 5 bases from V and 1 base from J; junction bases left unmatched: 7. This CDR3 has 15 amino acids. The CDR3 here is CASSQYRDSQETQYF. The CDR3 DNA sequence: TGTGCCAGCAGTCAGTATAGGGACAGCCAAGAGACCCAGTACTTC.

V is TRBV4-1 and J is TRBJ1-1, with D maybe TRBD1 (5 bases). The CDR3 runs 15 residues. Germline V CDR1 and CDR2: MGHRA, YSYEKL. With 4 bases removed from V and 3 bases from J, the gap between germline ends came to 15 bases. CDR3 region: CASSPAWGGDTEAFF. The CDR3, as DNA: TGCGCCAGCAGCCCAGCTTGGGGGGGAGACACTGAAGCTTTCTTT.

The rearrangement links TRBV7-2 to TRBJ1-5; tentatively, D is TRBD1 (5 bases). The CDR3 runs 16 residues. Germline V gives CDR1 SGHTA, CDR2 FQGNSA. V shed 7 bases and J shed 4 bases, with 20 bases lying between them. For the CDR3, the DNA is TGTGCCAGCACCTCCATCGAGGGGCTTGGTAATCAGCCCCAGCATTTT. Its protein is CASTSIEGLGNQPQHF.

This clonotype was picked up a small number of times. The chain joins TRBV7-9 to TRBJ2-1; 9 nucleotides match TRBD1. Germline V gene lookup returns CDR1 SEHNR and CDR2 FQNEAQ (reference sequence). This CDR3 is 15 amino acids long. V shed 5 bases and J 2 bases; nucleotides not matched to a gene: 4. This CDR3 reads CASSGQGKAYNEQFF. DNA of the CDR3: TGTGCCAGCAGCGGACAGGGGAAAGCCTACAATGAGCAGTTCTTC. Complete variable domain (other parts from reference TRBV7-9 and TRBJ2-1): DTGVSQNPRHKITKRGQNVTFRCDPISEHNRLYWYRQTLGQGPEFLTYFQNEAQLEKSRLLSDRFSAERPKGSFSTLEIQRTEQGDSAMYLCASSGQGKAYNEQFFGPGTRLTVL.

The chain links TRBV5-6 to TRBJ2-7; D tentatively fits TRBD1 or TRBD2 (5 bases each). The end of the DNA is better explained by TRBJ2-5, so the J call may be wrong. This CDR3 contains 14 residues. Germline lookup yields CDR1 SGHDT and CDR2 YYEEEE. CDR3 bases: TGTGCCAGCAGCCAACTAAGGGGACGAGAGACCCAGTACTTC. Protein product: CASSQLRGRETQYF.

With respect to this clonotype: A junction boundary mismatches the germline segment, possibly from a read error. The chain employs TRBV2 and TRBJ2-3, with a possible D match to TRBD2 (6 bases). Germline lookup yields CDR1 SNHLY and CDR2 FYNNEI. This CDR3 has 14 amino acids. CDR3 protein: CAVLLGGSIDTQYF. The CDR3 DNA reads TGTGCCGTACTCCTGGGAGGTAGCATAGATACGCAGTATTTT.

This chain uses TRBV7-9 with TRBJ1-2; D perhaps matches TRBD1 (5 bases). CDR1 and CDR2 (germline): SEHNR, FQNEAQ (reference sequence). The CDR3 runs to 12 residues. Deletions cut 4 bases from V and 7 bases from J, with 10 bases between. The DNA of the CDR3 is TGTGCCAGCAGCTCCCGACAGTCTGGCTACACCTTC. This translates into CASSSRQSGYTF. The full variable domain, its missing parts supplied by reference TRBV7-9 and TRBJ1-2, is DTGVSQNPRHKITKRGQNVTFRCDPISEHNRLYWYRQTLGQGPEFLTYFQNEAQLEKSRLLSDRFSAERPKGSFSTLEIQRTEQGDSAMYLCASSSRQSGYTFGSGTRLTVV.

The chain couples TRBV12-3 or TRBV12-4 to TRBJ2-1; D gene uncertain. The CDR3 runs to 16 residues. The ends were cut back, 1 base at V and 5 bases at J, with 15 bases in the middle. CDR3: CASSLDNARLHNEQFF. CDR3 coding DNA: TGTGCCAGCAGTTTAGATAATGCTCGGCTCCACAATGAGCAGTTCTTC.

This clonotype was picked up a small number of times. V is TRBV10-3 and J is TRBJ2-5, with 7 bases fitting TRBD1. In germline, CDR1 is ENHRY, CDR2 SYGVKD. J gave up 7 bases and V 3 bases, and 14 bases lay outside the gene matches. The CDR3 runs to 16 residues. The CDR3 nucleotides read TGTGCCATCAGTGATATTTCTAGGGGGCCCGTGGTGACCCAGTACTTC. It translates to CAISDISRGPVVTQYF.

This chain connects TRBV7-9 to TRBJ2-3; D is possibly TRBD2 (7 bases). The V gene lost 5 bases and the J gene lost 4 bases, with 19 bases spanning the gap. This CDR3 is 16 amino acids long. CDR1 is SEHNR and CDR2 is FQNEAQ in the germline V gene (reference sequence). In DNA form, the CDR3 reads TGTGCCAGCAGCCATGGAGGGAGGGGGAGTGCAGATACGCAGTATTTT. This sequence encodes CASSHGGRGSADTQYF.

This clonotype appeared a few times. This chain links TRBV9 with TRBJ2-5; 8 positions match TRBD1. V lost 2 bases, J lost 1 base, and 4 bases stayed unmatched. The V gene's germline CDR1 is SGDLS and CDR2 YYNGEE. The CDR3 extends over 15 amino acids. CDR3 coding DNA: TGTGCCAGCAGCGTCGACAGGGGTGTCCAAGAGACCCAGTACTTC. Translating it yields CASSVDRGVQETQYF.

This clonotype appeared once. The chain links TRBV27 to TRBJ2-6; maybe TRBD2 (5 bases). This CDR3 contains 17 residues. The germline V gene has CDR1 MNHEY and CDR2 SMNVEV (reference sequence). Trimming took off 4 bases at V and 0 bases at J, with 13 bases between the two ends. This CDR3 reads CASSSWTGNSGANVLTF. Written as DNA, the CDR3 is TGTGCCAGCAGTTCTTGGACGGGAAACTCTGGGGCCAACGTCCTGACTTTC.

The chain joins TRBV9 to TRBJ2-5; TRBD2 matches at 9 bases. Germline loops: CDR1 SGDLS, CDR2 YYNGEE. Trimming took 0 bases from V and 1 from J; bases not matched to a gene: 1. The CDR3 contains 15 residues. DNA of the CDR3: TGTGCCAGCAGCGTAGCTAGCGGGACCCAAGAGACCCAGTACTTC. It translates to CASSVASGTQETQYF.

The V gene is TRBV10-3, the J gene TRBJ1-2, with 7 bases lining up with TRBD1. The trim removed 2 bases at V and 1 base at J, leaving 4 bases unmatched. This CDR3 is 15 amino acids long. CDR1 is ENHRY, CDR2 SYGVKD, per germline. The CDR3 nucleotides read TGTGCCATCAGTGAGAGAACAGGGGTTAACTATGGCTACACCTTC. Its protein is CAISERTGVNYGYTF.